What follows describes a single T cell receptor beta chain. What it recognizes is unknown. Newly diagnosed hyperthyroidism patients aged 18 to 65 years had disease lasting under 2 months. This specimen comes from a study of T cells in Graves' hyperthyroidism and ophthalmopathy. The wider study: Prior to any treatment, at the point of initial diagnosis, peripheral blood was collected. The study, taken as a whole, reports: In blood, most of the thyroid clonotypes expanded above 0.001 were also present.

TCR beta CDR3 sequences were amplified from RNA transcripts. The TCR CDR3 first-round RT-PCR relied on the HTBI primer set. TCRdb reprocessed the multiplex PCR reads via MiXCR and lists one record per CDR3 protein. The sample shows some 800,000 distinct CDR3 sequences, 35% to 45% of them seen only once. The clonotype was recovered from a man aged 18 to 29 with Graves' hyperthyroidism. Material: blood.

The CDR3 nucleotides are TGTGCCAGCAGCCCAAACAGGGACACCGGAGGTGGTCAGCCCCAGCATTTT. Amino acids: CASSPNRDTGGGQPQHF. V gene TRBV7-9 combines with J gene TRBJ1-5; a possible D gene is TRBD1 (6 bases). CDR3 length: 17 residues. V was pared by 5 bases and J by 6 bases, with 23 bases between. Per the germline V gene, CDR1 is SEHNR and CDR2 is FQNEAQ (reference sequence).